This T cell receptor (beta chain) was obtained from a study of T cell repertoires in ileal Crohn's disease. Study at large: Median disease duration was approximately eight years; 35% to 45% smoked at surgery. At postoperative colonoscopy, neoterminal ileum biopsies were taken as M6.

The junction had 6 bases not matched to a gene; V was cut back by 0 bases and J by 5 bases. This CDR3 is built from 16 residues. Germline loops: CDR1 SGDLS, CDR2 YYNGEE. As to time point: neoterminal ileum biopsy at postoperative endoscopy, about 6 months after surgery. Using immunoSEQ multiplex PCR, the repertoire was profiled, and TCRdb retains in-frame clones only, with some absent. The table shows some 60,000 clones, with about 88% occurring only once. This TCR derives from an adult with Crohn's disease. The sequenced sample consisted of ileal tissue. The rearrangement links TRBV9 to TRBJ1-4; 8 nucleotides match TRBD1. The CDR3 sequence is CASSVGGTGYNEKLFF. Here the CDR3 DNA reads TGTGCCAGCAGCGTAGGAGGGACAGGTTACAATGAAAAACTGTTTTTT.